This TCR beta chain was sequenced during a study of regulatory T cells in long-lasting Graves disease. Across the study: Disease was considered persistent Graves' disease after over 5 years of antithyroid drugs (with positive TSH receptor antibodies). Study-level points and caveats: Persistent disease exhibited a predilection for TRBV28, TRBJ1-2 and TRBJ2-5.

There are 17 residues in the CDR3. Germline V gene sequence: CDR1 DFQATT, CDR2 SNEGSKA (reference sequence). The V segment lost 1 base and the J segment 10 bases; nucleotides outside the gene matches: 13. Remarks on this clonotype: Its target is not known.

The time point here: persistent/refractory GD, antithyroid drugs over 5 years with positive TRAb. Extracted RNA from PBMCs served as the source of the TCR library. Arm-PCR of CDR3 regions with iRepertoire HTBI primers generated TCR beta libraries. TCRdb reanalysed the multiplex PCR reads using MiXCR and keeps one entry per CDR3 protein. This sample has some 420,000 distinct CDR3 sequences, with approximately 23% found just once. The chain recombines TRBV20-1 with TRBJ1-6; 10 nucleotides align to TRBD1. Sequencing was performed on peripheral blood mononuclear cells (PBMCs), taken when the disease was refractory, from a patient treated with antithyroid drugs. This receptor was taken from a female donor with Graves disease. The CDR3 DNA sequence: TGCAGTGCTAGAGTCCAAAGGTGGGGACAGGGGACGTCACCCCTCCACTTT. As protein: CSARVQRWGQGTSPLHF.